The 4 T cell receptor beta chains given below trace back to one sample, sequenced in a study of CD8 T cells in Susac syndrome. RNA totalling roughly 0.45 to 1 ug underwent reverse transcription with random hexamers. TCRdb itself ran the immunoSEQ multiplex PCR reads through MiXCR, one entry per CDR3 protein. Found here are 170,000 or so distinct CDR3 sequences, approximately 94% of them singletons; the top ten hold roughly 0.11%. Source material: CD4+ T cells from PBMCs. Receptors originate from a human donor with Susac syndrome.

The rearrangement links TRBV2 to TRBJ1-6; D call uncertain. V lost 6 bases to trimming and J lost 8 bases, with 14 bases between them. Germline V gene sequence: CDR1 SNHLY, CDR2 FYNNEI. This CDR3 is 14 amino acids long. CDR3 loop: CASRYSSRDSPLHF. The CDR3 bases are TGTGCCAGCAGATACAGCAGCCGGGATTCACCCCTCCACTTT.

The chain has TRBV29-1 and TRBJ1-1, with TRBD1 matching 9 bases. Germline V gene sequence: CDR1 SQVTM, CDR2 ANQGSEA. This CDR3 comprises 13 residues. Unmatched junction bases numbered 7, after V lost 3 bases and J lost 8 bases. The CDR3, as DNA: TGCAGCGTTGAGGGACAGGGACGAGCCGAAGCTTTCTTT. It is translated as CSVEGQGRAEAFF.

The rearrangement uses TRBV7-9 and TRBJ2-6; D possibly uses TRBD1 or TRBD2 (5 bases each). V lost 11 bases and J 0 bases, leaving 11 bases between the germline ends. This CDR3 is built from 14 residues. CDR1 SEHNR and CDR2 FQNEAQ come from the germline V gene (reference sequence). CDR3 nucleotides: TGTGCCCCCGGGGCCTACTCTGGGGCCAACGTCCTGACTTTC. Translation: CAPGAYSGANVLTF. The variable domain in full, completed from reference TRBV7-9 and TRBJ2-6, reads DTGVSQNPRHKITKRGQNVTFRCDPISEHNRLYWYRQTLGQGPEFLTYFQNEAQLEKSRLLSDRFSAERPKGSFSTLEIQRTEQGDSAMYLCAPGAYSGANVLTFGAGSRLTVL.

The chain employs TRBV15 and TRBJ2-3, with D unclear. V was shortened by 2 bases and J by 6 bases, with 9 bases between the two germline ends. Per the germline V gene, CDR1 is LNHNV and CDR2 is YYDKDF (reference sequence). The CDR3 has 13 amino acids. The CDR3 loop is CATSRNQVDTQYF. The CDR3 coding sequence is TGTGCCACCAGCAGAAACCAGGTGGATACGCAGTATTTT. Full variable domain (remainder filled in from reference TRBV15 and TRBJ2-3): DAMVIQNPRYQVTQFGKPVTLSCSQTLNHNVMYWYQQKSSQAPKLLFHYYDKDFNNEADTPDNFQSRRPNTSFCFLDIRSPGLGDTAMYLCATSRNQVDTQYFGPGTRLTVL.